Listed below are T cell receptor beta chains from one sample, sequenced in a study of CD8 T cells in Susac syndrome. TCRdb analysed the immunoSEQ multiplex PCR reads with MiXCR anew, one entry per CDR3 protein. The sample lists about 300,000 distinct CDR3 sequences; 70% to 90% were seen once. The source material was CD8+ T cells from PBMCs. The receptors come from a human donor with multiple sclerosis. The CDR3 runs from the conserved cysteine through the conserved F or W. The D gene is left open where the match is weak. A row's size may be missing; if present it is once, few, many or a size class.

j_call	d_call	v_call	clone_size	cdr3_aa	cdr3_nt
TRBJ1-2	TRBD1	TRBV7-2	few	CASSRLGTGRGYTF	TGTGCCAGCAGCAGGCTCGGGACAGGTCGGGGCTACACCTTC
TRBJ2-7	TRBD1	TRBV5-4	.	CASSPRQGVKHEQYF	TGTGCCAGCAGCCCGAGACAGGGGGTGAAACACGAGCAGTACTTC
TRBJ2-7	.	TRBV4-1	.	CASSQGTGSTYEQYF	TGCGCCAGCAGCCAAGGCACAGGATCAACCTACGAGCAGTACTTC
TRBJ2-7	.	TRBV28	.	CASTETLRGSGSYEQYF	TGTGCCAGCACCGAAACCCTAAGGGGATCCGGGTCCTACGAGCAGTACTTC
TRBJ1-2	TRBD1	TRBV10-3	.	CAISETGDGYYGYAF	TGTGCCATCAGCGAGACAGGGGACGGATACTATGGCTACGCCTTC
TRBJ2-1	.	TRBV28	.	CASTPAPSYNEQFF	TGTGCCAGCACCCCGGCCCCTTCCTACAATGAGCAGTTCTTC
TRBJ1-1	.	TRBV7-9	.	CASSPRTGRSNTEAFF	TGTGCCAGCAGCCCCCGGACGGGCAGAAGTAACACTGAAGCTTTCTTT
TRBJ2-3	.	TRBV5-1	.	CASSTGVGATDTQYF	TGCGCCAGCAGCACGGGGGTAGGGGCAACAGATACGCAGTATTTT
TRBJ2-2	TRBD2	TRBV11-1	.	CASSLVFLAGGPSGELFF	TGTGCCAGCAGCTTAGTATTCCTAGCGGGAGGGCCGAGCGGGGAGCTGTTTTTT
TRBJ2-7	.	TRBV3-1	once	CASSPSGLLGSYEQYF	TGTGCCAGCAGCCCTTCAGGACTACTTGGCTCCTACGAGCAGTACTTC
TRBJ2-1	.	TRBV4-2	once	CASSRLGGDEQFF	TGTGCCAGCAGCCGTCTGGGTGGCGATGAGCAGTTCTTC
TRBJ2-1	.	TRBV20-1	.	CSAKNPRDEQFF	TGCAGTGCCAAAAATCCGCGGGATGAGCAGTTCTTC
TRBJ2-4	TRBD1	TRBV4-2	.	CASSHQQGAKNIQYF	TGTGCCAGCAGCCACCAACAGGGGGCCAAAAACATTCAGTACTTC
TRBJ2-3	.	TRBV12-3/TRBV12-4	.	CASSLRVSDTDTQYF	TGTGCCAGCAGTTTAAGGGTCAGCGACACAGATACGCAGTATTTT
TRBJ2-1	TRBD2	TRBV28	.	CASSLELAVYNEQFF	TGTGCCAGCAGTTTAGAACTAGCGGTATACAATGAGCAGTTCTTC
TRBJ2-5	.	TRBV9	.	CASSVAGVQETQYF	TGTGCCAGCAGCGTAGCTGGAGTACAAGAGACCCAGTACTTC
TRBJ2-7	TRBD1	TRBV20-1	.	CSASGAVDRVPYEQYF	TGCAGTGCTAGCGGGGCCGTGGACAGGGTTCCCTACGAGCAGTACTTC
TRBJ1-2	.	TRBV6-2/TRBV6-3	.	CASSYSTPAYGYTF	TGTGCCAGCAGTTACTCTACACCGGCCTATGGCTACACCTTC
TRBJ2-1	.	TRBV7-9	once	CASSLGAFRHYNEQFF	TGTGCCAGCAGCTTGGGGGCTTTTCGTCATTACAATGAGCAGTTCTTC
TRBJ1-3	.	TRBV21-1	.	CASSKDNSRNTIYF	TGTGCCAGCAGCAAAGATAACAGCCGAAACACCATATATTTT
TRBJ2-1	TRBD1	TRBV6-5	.	CASSFRQGDNNEQFF	TGTGCCAGCAGTTTCAGACAGGGTGACAACAATGAGCAGTTCTTC
TRBJ2-3	.	TRBV7-9	.	CASSSWQENTDTQYF	TGTGCCAGCAGCTCCTGGCAGGAAAACACAGATACGCAGTATTTT
TRBJ1-2	TRBD1	TRBV27	.	CASSLNQGASGGYTF	TGTGCCAGCAGTTTAAACCAGGGGGCTAGTGGTGGCTACACCTTC
TRBJ2-1	.	TRBV20-1	.	CSANPRGREIVGEQFF	TGCAGTGCTAACCCCCGGGGGCGGGAGATCGTAGGTGAGCAGTTCTTC
TRBJ1-2	.	TRBV5-6	.	CASSLGGQGPTLRGYTF	TGTGCCAGCAGCTTGGGGGGTCAGGGTCCCACCCTACGCGGCTACACCTTC
TRBJ2-1	TRBD2	TRBV28	.	CASSTPLLAGGYNEQFF	TGTGCCAGCAGTACGCCTCTCCTAGCGGGGGGCTACAATGAGCAGTTCTTC
TRBJ2-3	.	TRBV7-9	.	CASSPTAMFTDTQYF	TGTGCCAGCAGCCCGACGGCCATGTTCACAGATACGCAGTATTTT
TRBJ1-1	.	TRBV11-2	.	CASSSYTSGNTEAFF	TGTGCCAGCAGCTCTTATACTTCAGGGAACACTGAAGCTTTCTTT
TRBJ2-1	.	TRBV20-1	.	CSAHRGVSYNEQFF	TGCAGTGCCCATAGAGGGGTTTCCTACAATGAGCAGTTCTTC
TRBJ1-1	TRBD1	TRBV19	.	CAIRQGSTEAFF	TGTGCCATACGACAGGGATCCACTGAAGCTTTCTTT
TRBJ2-7	.	TRBV4-3	once	CASSQVGASGTYEQYF	TGCGCCAGCAGCCAAGTAGGGGCTTCAGGGACCTACGAGCAGTACTTC
TRBJ2-2	.	TRBV4-1	.	CASSQDLGLTGELFF	TGCGCCAGCAGCCAAGACTTAGGGCTCACCGGGGAGCTGTTTTTT
TRBJ2-1	.	TRBV29-1	.	CSVDVYNEQFF	TGCAGCGTTGATGTTTACAATGAGCAGTTCTTC
TRBJ2-1	TRBD1	TRBV20-1	.	CSATGQGGYNEQFF	TGCAGTGCGACGGGACAGGGGGGCTACAATGAGCAGTTCTTC
TRBJ1-2	.	TRBV6-1	.	CASSGRYGGDLSHYGYTF	TGTGCCAGCAGTGGGCGGTATGGGGGCGATCTATCTCACTATGGCTACACCTTC
TRBJ2-1	.	TRBV7-2	.	CASSLEFYYNEQFF	TGTGCCAGCAGCTTAGAGTTTTACTACAATGAGCAGTTCTTC
TRBJ1-5	TRBD1	TRBV24-1	.	CATSEGQGGIQPQHF	TGTGCCACCAGTGAAGGACAGGGAGGAATTCAGCCCCAGCATTTT
TRBJ2-5	.	TRBV7-2	.	CASSLARTRGETQYF	TGTGCCAGCAGCTTAGCGAGGACTAGGGGGGAGACCCAGTACTTC
TRBJ2-7	.	TRBV9	few	CASSQAAGGFYEQYF	TGTGCCAGCAGCCAGGCAGCAGGGGGGTTCTACGAGCAGTACTTC
TRBJ1-6	.	TRBV9	.	CASSVEGDIYNSPLHF	TGTGCCAGCAGCGTAGAGGGGGACATATATAATTCACCCCTCCACTTT
TRBJ2-7	TRBD2	TRBV7-8	.	CASSSNPSGLVPYEQYF	TGTGCCAGCAGCTCAAATCCCTCGGGACTAGTTCCCTACGAGCAGTACTTC
TRBJ1-3	.	TRBV30	.	CAWRSGNTIYF	TGTGCCTGGAGATCTGGAAACACCATATATTTT
TRBJ1-2	TRBD1	TRBV29-1	.	CSVTPTTGTVNYGYTF	TGCAGCGTTACCCCTACGACAGGGACGGTCAACTATGGCTACACCTTC
TRBJ1-1	.	TRBV6-2/TRBV6-3	.	CASSYNPVTLNTEAFF	TGTGCCAGCAGTTACAACCCGGTCACGCTGAACACTGAAGCTTTCTTT
TRBJ2-1	.	TRBV7-3	.	CASSLEGRSSYNEQFF	TGTGCCAGCAGCTTAGAAGGGAGAAGCTCCTACAATGAGCAGTTCTTC
TRBJ2-7	.	TRBV13	.	CASSSLDEAYEQYF	TGTGCCAGCAGCTCACTGGATGAGGCCTACGAGCAGTACTTC
TRBJ1-1	TRBD1	TRBV30	.	CAWDRVGTEAFF	TGTGCCTGGGACAGGGTAGGCACTGAAGCTTTCTTT
TRBJ2-7	.	TRBV28	.	CASSPPRLEGRYEQYF	TGTGCCAGCAGTCCCCCTCGACTAGAGGGTCGTTACGAGCAGTACTTC
TRBJ2-1	.	TRBV19	.	CASSTWTDNEQFF	TGTGCCAGTAGTACATGGACTGACAATGAGCAGTTCTTC
TRBJ2-7	.	TRBV5-8	.	CASSLGDSRYEQYF	TGTGCCAGCAGCTTGGGAGACAGCCGCTACGAGCAGTACTTC
TRBJ2-1	TRBD1	TRBV7-2	.	CASSFGTGGGNEQFF	TGTGCCAGCAGCTTCGGGACAGGGGGGGGCAATGAGCAGTTCTTC
TRBJ1-2	.	TRBV4-3	.	CASSQDSTGNLYGYTF	TGCGCCAGCAGCCAAGATAGTACAGGAAACCTTTATGGCTACACCTTC
TRBJ2-7	.	TRBV2	.	CASSAGRHYEQYF	TGTGCCAGCAGTGCAGGTCGGCACTACGAGCAGTACTTC
TRBJ2-7	.	TRBV9	.	CASSGRQDPSYEQYF	TGTGCCAGCAGCGGAAGACAGGATCCATCCTACGAGCAGTACTTC
TRBJ1-4	.	TRBV9	.	CASSTDEEKLFF	TGTGCCAGCAGCACCGATGAAGAAAAACTGTTTTTT
TRBJ2-2	.	TRBV28	.	CASSLLRTSGELFF	TGTGCCAGCAGTTTGCTTCGAACGTCCGGGGAGCTGTTTTTT
TRBJ2-3	.	TRBV27	few	CASSLRGSTDTQYF	TGTGCCAGCAGTTTAAGGGGAAGCACAGATACGCAGTATTTT
TRBJ2-2	.	TRBV19	.	CASSIRQGLTGELFF	TGTGCCAGTAGTATAAGGCAGGGACTCACCGGGGAGCTGTTTTTT